A selection of T cell receptor beta chains follows, all from one sample in a study of shared clonotypes between healthy human individuals. Profiled with immunoSEQ multiplex PCR; TCRdb holds only in-frame clones, not every one. The repertoire includes 550,000 to 800,000 clones, about 90% of them detected once, and 30% to 35% sits in the top ten. The sequencing sample was made of memory CD8+ T cells from PBMCs. These receptors were taken from a man younger than 35 in good health. Some clones in this sample may be carry-over from other donors' samples. CDR3s include the opening cysteine and the closing phenylalanine or tryptophan.

v_call: TRBV19; cdr3_length: 12; cdr3_aa: CASSIDGGEQYF
v_call: TRBV7-2; cdr3_length: 16; cdr3_aa: CASSLDGRGLYNEQFF
v_call: TRBV9; cdr3_length: 15; cdr3_aa: CASSASQGFQETQYF
v_call: TRBV4-3; cdr3_length: 14; cdr3_aa: CASSLSWGHTAQYF
v_call: TRBV7-9; cdr3_length: 14; cdr3_aa: CASSLVSLVETQYF
v_call: TRBV29-1; cdr3_length: 12; cdr3_aa: CSVYRGPDTQYF
v_call: TRBV28; cdr3_length: 15; cdr3_aa: CASSLRGGVGEKLFF
v_call: TRBV7-9; cdr3_length: 15; cdr3_aa: CASSFGTGGDGELFF
v_call: TRBV4-2; cdr3_length: 13; cdr3_aa: CASSQDFSYEQYF
v_call: TRBV28; cdr3_length: 15; cdr3_aa: CASSQTPAAYNEQFF
v_call: TRBV7-2; cdr3_length: 14; cdr3_aa: CASSSGTSTYEQYF
v_call: TRBV28; cdr3_length: 20; cdr3_aa: CASSLWGRVEFVGASYEQYF
v_call: TRBV4-3; cdr3_length: 15; cdr3_aa: CASSQGRAMNTEAFF
v_call: TRBV4-3; cdr3_length: 15; cdr3_aa: CASSHRLGQAYEQYF
v_call: TRBV27; cdr3_length: 15; cdr3_aa: CASSLDSRWDQPQHF
v_call: TRBV13; cdr3_length: 17; cdr3_aa: CASSPPPGLRATYEQYF
v_call: TRBV15; cdr3_length: 14; cdr3_aa: CATSARTVGDEQFF
v_call: TRBV2; cdr3_length: 12; cdr3_aa: CASSPSSYEQYF
v_call: TRBV11-2; cdr3_length: 17; cdr3_aa: CASSLGPPGQGAYEQYF
v_call: TRBV9; cdr3_length: 15; cdr3_aa: CASSGGLAGGNEQFF
v_call: TRBV7-3; cdr3_length: 15; cdr3_aa: CASSPDPGAYNEQFF
v_call: TRBV9; cdr3_length: 14; cdr3_aa: CASSVEVGGTEAFF
v_call: TRBV19; cdr3_length: 14; cdr3_aa: CASGSGSPYNEQFF
v_call: TRBV28; cdr3_length: 18; cdr3_aa: CASSLSIRGWDRARNVFF
v_call: TRBV10-1; cdr3_length: 15; cdr3_aa: CASSDGGNYGEKLFF
v_call: TRBV19; cdr3_length: 15; cdr3_aa: CASSISPGEGNEQFF
v_call: TRBV27; cdr3_length: 17; cdr3_aa: CASSWGAEIWNTGELFF
v_call: TRBV4-2; cdr3_length: 15; cdr3_aa: CASSQEGGRTDTQYF
v_call: TRBV5-1; cdr3_length: 19; cdr3_aa: CASTERAPLAGVHTGELFF
v_call: TRBV9; cdr3_length: 13; cdr3_aa: CASSGQGSAGYTF
v_call: TRBV25-1; cdr3_length: 11; cdr3_aa: CASNRGTEAFF
v_call: TRBV5-1; cdr3_length: 15; cdr3_aa: CASSPSSGRYNEQFF
v_call: TRBV28; cdr3_length: 14; cdr3_aa: CASTFFPAGNTIYF
v_call: TRBV18; cdr3_length: 14; cdr3_aa: CASSPDREQYEQYF
v_call: TRBV28; cdr3_length: 14; cdr3_aa: CASSSPTRPDTQYF
v_call: TRBV27; cdr3_length: 14; cdr3_aa: CASSPTGGNQPQHF
v_call: TRBV5-1; cdr3_length: 15; cdr3_aa: CASSLAQGAWNIQYF
v_call: TRBV6-5; cdr3_length: 14; cdr3_aa: CASSYSEGPEGYTF
v_call: TRBV14; cdr3_length: 13; cdr3_aa: CASSQVALDTQYF
v_call: TRBV28; cdr3_length: 16; cdr3_aa: CASSFWWQGISGELFF
v_call: TRBV19; cdr3_length: 11; cdr3_aa: CASSDLREQYF